This T cell receptor beta chain was profiled in a study of blood T cells in healthy people across ages. General study points: With unsorted PBMCs, a conclusive comparison of naive versus antigen-experienced cells was not possible. The recorded TCR beta diversity per million T cells decreased in a roughly linear manner with age.

This clonotype was counted only a few times. Its specificity is unknown. Next came a second PCR, run for about 7 to 12 cycles, which used a sample-barcoded 5' primer along with a J-beta primer mix. Each cDNA molecule received a tag from a template-switch adaptor that had 12 random nucleotides. TCRdb independently ran MiXCR on the 5' RACE reads; one entry per CDR3 protein. This sample yields about 1,800,000 distinct CDR3 sequences, of which over 25% are seen a single time; about 8% belongs to the top ten. V lost 7 bases and J lost 4, with 17 bases in between. The CDR3 extends over 14 amino acids. The sequenced sample consisted of blood. The J gene is TRBJ2-7, the V gene TRBV12-3 or TRBV12-4, with D unresolved. This TCR was sampled from a woman younger than 45 in good health. This CDR3 reads CASTQWAEGYEQYF. The CDR3 nucleotides read TGTGCCAGCACCCAATGGGCGGAAGGGTACGAGCAGTACTTC.